This entry lists 31 T cell receptor beta chains sequenced from one sample in a study of T cell changes during pregnancy in multiple sclerosis. Clones were read by immunoSEQ multiplex PCR, and TCRdb kept only the in-frame ones, dropping some. The table shows about 40,000 clones, with more than 85% occurring only once. Sample: CD4+ T cells from peripheral blood mononuclear cells, taken in the second trimester of pregnancy. Source of these receptors: a female donor in good health, enrolled as a control in a pregnancy study.

The CDR3 sequence is CASSLLAADTQYF. DNA for the CDR3: TGTGCCAGCAGCCTACTAGCGGCCGATACGCAGTATTTT. The rearrangement links TRBV7-2 to TRBJ2-3, with 8 bases identical to TRBD2. Germline lookup yields CDR1 SGHTA and CDR2 FQGNSA. Trimming took 5 bases from V and 6 from J; bases not matched to a gene: 4. The CDR3 totals 13 residues.

This clone has only a few counts. The V gene is TRBV28, the J gene TRBJ1-6, with D unresolved. Germline loops: CDR1 MDHEN, CDR2 SYDVKM. The CDR3 is made up of 12 amino acids. Trimming cost V 7 bases and J 6 bases, with 7 bases left between them. Here the CDR3 DNA reads TGTGCCAGCATAACAGTTAATTCACCCCTCCACTTT. Translating gives CASITVNSPLHF.

The V call is TRBV28, the J call TRBJ1-5; TRBD1 is a possible D gene (5 bases). There are 17 residues in the CDR3. Germline assignment: CDR1 MDHEN and CDR2 SYDVKM. V was shortened by 8 bases and J by 3 bases, with 23 bases between the two germline ends. CDR3 nucleotide sequence: TGTGCCAGCCCCGAAGGTGGAGGGGCCCCGCTCAATCAGCCCCAGCATTTT. Encoded protein: CASPEGGGAPLNQPQHF.

V gene TRBV7-2 combines with J gene TRBJ2-7, with TRBD2 as a possible D gene (5 bases). The CDR3 has 14 amino acids. Between the trimmed V and J ends, which lost 8 bases and 3 bases, there was a span of 17 bases. Germline-derived CDR1 and CDR2 are SGHTA and FQGNSA. CDR3 DNA: TGTGCCAGCCCCCAGCCGGGAACGAACTACGAGCAGTACTTC. It is translated as CASPQPGTNYEQYF.

The CDR3 DNA is TGTGCCAGCAGCGAGTTGCAGCCTCGGGGTGAGCAGTTCTTC. Its protein product is CASSELQPRGEQFF. The chain is built from TRBV7-2 and TRBJ2-1; the D gene is possibly TRBD2 (5 bases). Between the trimmed V and J ends, which lost 5 bases and 9 bases, there was a span of 17 bases. The CDR3 has 14 residues. Germline V CDR1 and CDR2: SGHTA, FQGNSA.

This rearrangement joins TRBV5-4 to TRBJ1-1, with 10 bases that match TRBD1. The V gene end was trimmed by 0 bases and the J gene end by 4 bases; junction bases not matched to a gene: 6. The length of the CDR3 is 16 residues. The germline V gene encodes CDR1 SGHNT and CDR2 YYREEE (reference sequence). CDR3 bases: TGTGCCAGCAGCTTGGCCGGGGACAGGGGAGGCACTGAAGCTTTCTTT. Translated: CASSLAGDRGGTEAFF. Based on the CDR3 plus reference TRBV5-4 and TRBJ1-1, the full variable domain is ETGVTQSPTHLIKTRGQQVTLRCSSQSGHNTVSWYQQALGQGPQFIFQYYREEENGRGNFPPRFSGLQFPNYSSELNVNALELDDSALYLCASSLAGDRGGTEAFFGQGTRLTVV.

This chain uses TRBV28 with TRBJ2-7; D might be TRBD2 (6 bases). There are 19 residues in the CDR3. Germline CDR1 and CDR2: MDHEN and SYDVKM. V was trimmed by 3 bases and J by 7 bases, leaving 31 bases between them. The CDR3 sequence is CASSFGGSWGSPGHGEQYF. In DNA, the CDR3 is TGTGCCAGCAGTTTTGGGGGGAGTTGGGGGAGCCCCGGACATGGGGAGCAGTACTTC.

The chain uses TRBV11-3 and TRBJ1-4, with TRBD1 identical over 9 bases. Per germline, CDR1 SGHNT and CDR2 YENEEA. The V and J ends lost 3 bases and 5 bases, in that order; junction bases with no gene match: 4. The CDR3 is 15 residues long. In nucleotides, the CDR3 is TGTGCCAGCAGCTTTGGGGGACAGGGCAATGAAAAACTGTTTTTT. This encodes CASSFGGQGNEKLFF.

This rearrangement joins TRBV7-9 to TRBJ2-1; 7 bases are a match to TRBD1. Germline V gene sequence: CDR1 SEHNR, CDR2 FQNEAQ (reference sequence). The CDR3 runs to 15 residues. V shed 5 bases, J shed 3 bases, and the junction held 7 bases outside the gene matches. CDR3 coding DNA: TGTGCCAGCAGCCTCCCGGCAGGGGGCTACAATGAGCAGTTCTTC. Residues: CASSLPAGGYNEQFF.

This chain links TRBV6-1 with TRBJ2-1, with TRBD1 identical over 12 bases. The trim removed 2 bases at V and 4 bases at J, leaving 12 bases unmatched. From germline, CDR1 is MNHNS and CDR2 SASEGT. The CDR3 has 19 amino acids. CDR3 bases: TGTGCCAGCAGTGAAAGGCTTGGGGCGGGACAGGGGGCTTACAATGAGCAGTTCTTC. It specifies CASSERLGAGQGAYNEQFF.

The chain links TRBV6-5 to TRBJ2-1, with TRBD2 matching over 7 bases. The germline gives CDR1 MNHEY, CDR2 SVGAGI. The V segment lost 10 bases and the J segment 8 bases; nucleotides outside the gene matches: 17. CDR3 length: 15 amino acids. The CDR3 bases are TGTGCCACTTTCCCACGGGGGAGGGCGGTGGATGAGCAGTTCTTC. Its translation is CATFPRGRAVDEQFF.

This clone was found once. The V call is TRBV2, the J call TRBJ2-3; D gene uncertain. CDR1 and CDR2 from the germline V gene are SNHLY and FYNNEI. The CDR3 is 13 amino acids. The V gene lost 7 bases and the J gene lost 0 bases, with 8 bases spanning the gap. The CDR3 nucleotides are TGTGCCAGCATCGTAGTCAGCACAGATACGCAGTATTTT. This codes for CASIVVSTDTQYF.

This clone was observed once. CDR3 protein: CAISTSGVGGYTF. DNA for the CDR3: TGTGCCATCAGTACCTCAGGGGTCGGTGGCTACACCTTC. The J gene is TRBJ1-2, the V gene TRBV10-3; possibly TRBD1 for D (6 bases). This CDR3 has 13 residues. V lost 5 bases and J 7 bases, leaving 14 bases between the germline ends. Germline CDR1 and CDR2: ENHRY and SYGVKD.

CDR3 bases: TGTGCCAGCAGCCCCTTGGGGGCGAGGTCGTCCAAAAACATTCAGTACTTC. Translation gives CASSPLGARSSKNIQYF. This chain joins TRBV28 and TRBJ2-4; a weak D match, TRBD1 (6 bases). The germline V and J ends were trimmed by 6 bases and 2 bases, with 20 bases remaining between them. The CDR3 extends over 17 amino acids. Germline loops: CDR1 MDHEN, CDR2 SYDVKM.

The V call is TRBV28, the J call TRBJ2-6; D is perhaps TRBD1 (6 bases). The germline V gene encodes CDR1 MDHEN and CDR2 SYDVKM. Trimming left V 5 bases short and J 0 bases short, with 20 bases between. This CDR3 comprises 19 residues. The CDR3 region is CASSRKGYRDPSGANVLTF. CDR3 DNA: TGTGCCAGCAGTCGAAAGGGCTACAGGGACCCCTCTGGGGCCAACGTCCTGACTTTC. The full variable domain, in which reference TRBV28 and TRBJ2-6 provide the parts outside the CDR3, is DVKVTQSSRYLVKRTGEKVFLECVQDMDHENMFWYRQDPGLGLRLIYFSYDVKMKEKGDIPEGYSVSREKKERFSLILESASTNQTSMYLCASSRKGYRDPSGANVLTFGAGSRLTVL.

This clone was detected only once. This chain joins TRBV5-8 and TRBJ1-2, with 8 bases that match TRBD1. Germline CDR1 is SGHTS and CDR2 is YDEGEE. The CDR3 runs to 16 residues. The trim removed 0 bases at V and 3 bases at J, leaving 7 bases unmatched. The CDR3, as DNA: TGTGCCAGCAGCTTGGATCGGCAGGGGGCGGACTATGGCTACACCTTC. The encoded protein is CASSLDRQGADYGYTF.

The count of this clone is one. The rearrangement links TRBV15 to TRBJ2-5, with D unclear. The germline V gene has CDR1 LNHNV and CDR2 YYDKDF (reference sequence). The length of the CDR3 is 14 residues. The V end lost 3 bases, the J end lost 2 bases, and 10 bases lay between the germline ends. CDR3 sequence reads: CATSREWIQETQYF. CDR3 nucleotides: TGTGCCACCAGCAGGGAGTGGATACAAGAGACCCAGTACTTC.

The chain employs TRBV7-2 and TRBJ1-2; D remains unclear. CDR3 length: 12 residues. Germline V gives CDR1 SGHTA, CDR2 FQGNSA. V lost 4 bases and J lost 3, with 6 bases in between. The CDR3 nucleotides read TGTGCCAGCAGCTCCCGGGACTATGGCTACACCTTC. It codes for CASSSRDYGYTF.

This chain links TRBV7-2 with TRBJ2-6, with 8 bases matching TRBD1. The germline CDR1 and CDR2 sequences are SGHTA and FQGNSA. The CDR3 runs 17 residues. J lost 3 bases, V lost 0 bases, and 4 bases had no gene match. CDR3 sequence (DNA): TGTGCCAGCAGCTTAGCGCTACAGGGGGGTGGGGCCAACGTCCTGACTTTC. Its protein product is CASSLALQGGGANVLTF.

The CDR3 loop is CASSPRPAGTSSGTQYF. CDR3 bases: TGCGCCAGCAGCCCACGTCCCGCCGGGACTAGCAGCGGTACGCAGTATTTT. The V gene is TRBV4-3, the J gene TRBJ2-3; 9 bases agree with TRBD2. The length of the CDR3 is 17 residues. J gave up 8 bases and V 4 bases, and 16 bases lay outside the gene matches. CDR1 LGHNA and CDR2 YSLEER come from the germline V gene.

J is TRBJ1-5 and V is TRBV2, with D unclear. The CDR3 is 13 residues long. V lost 7 bases and J lost 4, with 11 bases in between. Germline-derived CDR1 and CDR2 are SNHLY and FYNNEI. The CDR3 DNA is TGTGCCAGCAAGGAAGTGACTAATCAGCCCCAGCATTTT. Encoded protein: CASKEVTNQPQHF.

V usage is TRBV21-1 and J usage is TRBJ2-3; TRBD2 reflects the table's D call only, with no check against the DNA. TRBV21-1 counts as a pseudogene. The CDR3 runs to 18 residues. The CDR3 coding sequence is TGTGCCAGCCGGGGACTAGCGGGAGGGCTATGGATCACAGATACGCAGTATTTT. It yields the protein CASRGLAGGLWITDTQYF.

The chain couples TRBV18 to TRBJ2-2; D might be TRBD2 (6 bases). From germline, CDR1 is KGHSH and CDR2 LQKENI. The CDR3 consists of 15 residues. Trimming pared 6 bases from V and 6 bases from J, leaving 17 bases between. Written as DNA, the CDR3 is TGTGCCAGCTCCTTGGCGGAGGGTGTTGCCGGGGAGCTGTTTTTT. It specifies CASSLAEGVAGELFF.

The chain links TRBV6-1 to TRBJ2-5, with TRBD2 as a possible D gene (5 bases). The CDR3 runs to 13 residues. Deletions cut 8 bases from V and 2 bases from J, with 12 bases between. Germline V gene sequence: CDR1 MNHNS, CDR2 SASEGT. Here the CDR3 DNA reads TGTGCCAGCGTCCGGACTTTGCAAGAGACCCAGTACTTC. Amino acid sequence: CASVRTLQETQYF.

V usage is TRBV6-6 and J usage is TRBJ1-2; 9 bases are shared with TRBD1. The CDR3 sequence is 11 residues long. The germline V gene encodes CDR1 MNHNY and CDR2 SVGAGI (reference sequence). V was pared by 5 bases and J by 12 bases, with 4 bases of the junction left unmatched. For the CDR3, the DNA is TGTGCCAGCAGTACAACAGGGGGCAACACCTTC. Translation: CASSTTGGNTF.

The chain joins TRBV19 to TRBJ2-3; D is unclear. V lost 4 bases and J 6 bases, leaving 23 bases between the germline ends. The CDR3 is 17 residues long. The germline CDR1 and CDR2 sequences are LNHDA and SQIVND (reference sequence). CDR3 in DNA: TGTGCCAGTAGTACTCTCTACCAGCCAAGCGATAGGGATACGCAGTATTTT. Translated, it gives CASSTLYQPSDRDTQYF.

The J gene is TRBJ1-1, the V gene TRBV19; TRBD1 is a possible D gene (6 bases). The CDR3 length is 15 residues. V lost 6 bases, J lost 6 bases, and 20 bases lay in between. Germline CDR1 is LNHDA and CDR2 is SQIVND (reference sequence). The CDR3 DNA follows: TGTGCCAGTAGCCCTCACCAGGGAGGGGGGGCTGAAGCTTTCTTT. It codes for CASSPHQGGGAEAFF. The full variable domain, its missing parts supplied by reference TRBV19 and TRBJ1-1, is DGGITQSPKYLFRKEGQNVTLSCEQNLNHDAMYWYRQDPGQGLRLIYYSQIVNDFQKGDIAEGYSVSREKKESFPLTVTSAQKNPTAFYLCASSPHQGGGAEAFFGQGTRLTVV.

This clone was observed a handful of times. The CDR3 does not close with the conserved phenylalanine or tryptophan, likely indicating a read error. The limits of the CDR3 on the DNA are not certain, so only TCRdb's listed CDR3 is given. The chain recombines TRBV2 with TRBJ1-4; TRBD1, the table's D call, lacks a check against the DNA. Ends included, the CDR3 has 14 residues. Germline V gives CDR1 SNHLY, CDR2 FYNNEI. The CDR3 spells CASNPIVSGTAPTI.

The rearrangement uses TRBV2 and TRBJ2-7; maybe TRBD2 (7 bases). The V end was cut by 4 bases, the J end by 3 bases, with 16 bases between. Germline CDR1 is SNHLY and CDR2 is FYNNEI. This CDR3 is 15 amino acids long. This chain's CDR3 is CASSVGAGAGYEQYF. CDR3 in DNA: TGTGCCAGCAGTGTCGGGGCGGGGGCAGGCTACGAGCAGTACTTC.

V gene TRBV19 combines with J gene TRBJ2-3; D gene uncertain. Trimming pared 5 bases from V and 4 bases from J, leaving 13 bases between. This CDR3 has 14 amino acids. Germline V gives CDR1 LNHDA, CDR2 SQIVND (reference sequence). CDR3 sequence: CASSQGVRPDTQYF. The CDR3 bases are TGTGCCAGTAGTCAAGGAGTCCGACCAGATACGCAGTATTTT.

The chain combines TRBV7-2 with TRBJ2-7; 9 bases map to TRBD2. V gave up 5 bases and J gave up 6 bases; unmatched junction bases: 11. CDR3 length equals 15 residues. Germline V CDR1 and CDR2: SGHTA, FQGNSA. The DNA of the CDR3 is TGTGCCAGCAGCCCTAATCGCGGGGGGGACTTCGAGCAGTACTTC. This sequence encodes CASSPNRGGDFEQYF.